A selection of T cell receptor beta chains follows, all from one sample in a study of cytomegalovirus exposure and HLA in healthy donors. Sequencing used immunoSEQ multiplex PCR; TCRdb keeps in-frame clones, though not all of them. The sample comprises 120,000 to 150,000 clones, roughly four fifths of which are singletons, and under 3% rests with the top ten. Sequencing was done on a sample of PBMCs. The receptors shown here come from a man in his forties or fifties in good health and CMV-seropositive. The conserved cysteine and the conserved F or W are not part of the CDR3 here. The D gene is left open where the match is weak. Size is omitted from some rows. Given values are once, few, many or a class for expanded clones.

TRBJ2-2 | once | TRBV7-9 | NA | ASSLAVRDGELF
TRBJ1-5 | NA | TRBV27 | NA | ASSLRGGNQPQH
TRBJ1-3 | NA | TRBV18 | NA | ASSPTSIPGNTIY
TRBJ2-5 | NA | TRBV7-2 | TRBD2 | ASSRTSGTQY
TRBJ1-1 | once | TRBV28 | TRBD1 | ASSHEQGGRKAF
TRBJ2-1 | NA | TRBV27 | TRBD2 | ASSRAGGRVYEQF
TRBJ2-5 | NA | TRBV7-7 | NA | ASSRDIRETQY
TRBJ1-5 | NA | TRBV10-1 | NA | ASSPSGELSNQPQH
TRBJ2-7 | NA | TRBV6-6 | NA | ATASSYEQY
TRBJ1-3 | few | TRBV6-1 | NA | ASSGAQGSYSGNTIY
TRBJ2-2 | NA | TRBV10-2 | NA | ASSEIGLYTGELF
TRBJ1-5 | few | TRBV9 | TRBD1 | ASSVGTGGPDQPQH
TRBJ2-5 | NA | TRBV6-5 | NA | ASSLDTVQETQY
TRBJ2-5 | NA | TRBV4-3 | NA | ASSQRGGAAQETQY
TRBJ1-1 | NA | TRBV18 | NA | ASSPFGENYEAF
TRBJ1-6 | few | TRBV5-6 | NA | ASSFGNSPLH
NA | once | TRBV11-2 | NA | ASSLGDWTYEQY
TRBJ2-5 | few | TRBV7-7 | NA | ASSLTGKQETQY
TRBJ2-7 | NA | TRBV6-5 | TRBD2 | ASSATFSGAEQY
TRBJ2-7 | NA | TRBV2 | NA | ASSRSYEQY
TRBJ1-1 | NA | TRBV6-1 | TRBD1 | ASGVLQGHTEAF